This TCR beta chain was identified during a study of shared clonotypes between healthy human individuals. Across the whole study: For every donor, three CD4 naive, three CD4 memory, two CD8 naive and one CD8 memory plates were used. Study-wide results and caveats: Estimated richness values were generally larger in naive subsets than in memory subsets.

As regards this clone: What it binds is not known.

Replicate PCRs for sorted subsets used approximately 220 ng DNA; this equaled 25,000 to 35,000 T cell genomes. Measured with immunoSEQ multiplex PCR; TCRdb has only the in-frame clones, and not every one. Of 170,000 or so clones in the sample, about 68% are singletons; the top ten hold 10%. This CDR3 has 13 residues. Trimming pared 5 bases from V and 4 bases from J, leaving 9 bases between. Germline values: CDR1 WSHSY, CDR2 SAAADI. The sequence derives from a man aged 30-40 years in good health. The gene calls are TRBV10-2 and TRBJ1-5; D not resolved. The material sequenced was memory CD4+ T cells sorted from blood. Subset meaning: CD45RA-negative fraction. Here the CDR3 DNA reads TGCGCCAGCAGTCAAGGGCAAAATCAGCCCCAGCATTTT. Encoded protein: CASSQGQNQPQHF.